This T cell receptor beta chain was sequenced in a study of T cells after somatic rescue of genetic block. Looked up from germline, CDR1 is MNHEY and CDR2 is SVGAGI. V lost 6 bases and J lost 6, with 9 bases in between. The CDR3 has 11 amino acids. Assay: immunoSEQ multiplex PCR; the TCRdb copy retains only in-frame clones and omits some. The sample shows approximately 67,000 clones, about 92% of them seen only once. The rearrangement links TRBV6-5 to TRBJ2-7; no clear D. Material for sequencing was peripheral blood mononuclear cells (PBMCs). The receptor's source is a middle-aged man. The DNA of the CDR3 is TGTGCCAGCAGCCGGCTCGGCGAGCAGTACTTC. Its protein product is CASSRLGEQYF.